These T cell receptor beta chains were read from a single sample in a study of response to subunit inactivated influenza vaccine. One entry per CDR3 protein results from TCRdb running MiXCR on the RT-PCR reads. The sample lists 500,000 to 600,000 distinct CDR3 sequences; approximately 10% were seen once. The sequencing here drew on PBMCs from blood, taken on the day of vaccination. The receptors come from a man between 50 and 59 years old who received an inactivated influenza vaccine. The CDR3 runs from the conserved cysteine through the conserved F or W. Fields, in order: J gene, clone size, V gene, D gene, CDR3 DNA, CDR3 protein. The D gene is left open where the match is weak. Size tells how often a clone was seen (once, few, many) or the class of an expanded clone, and some rows leave it out.

j_call: TRBJ2-3; clone_size: -; v_call: TRBV7-2; d_call: TRBD1; cdr3_nt: TGTGCCAGCAGCCGGGACAGGGCACGGGGTACGCAGTATTTT; cdr3_aa: CASSRDRARGTQYF
j_call: TRBJ2-2; clone_size: few; v_call: TRBV24-1; d_call: TRBD2; cdr3_nt: TGTGCCACCAGTGACGCACCAGGACTAGCGGGGACCCCTGGGGTCGGGGAGCTGTTTTTT; cdr3_aa: CATSDAPGLAGTPGVGELFF
j_call: TRBJ2-6; clone_size: few; v_call: TRBV20-1; d_call: TRBD2; cdr3_nt: TGCAGTGCTAGAAAACTCTCCGGGAGGGACTCTGGGGCCAACGTCCTGACTTTC; cdr3_aa: CSARKLSGRDSGANVLTF
j_call: TRBJ2-7; clone_size: many; v_call: TRBV7-8; d_call: -; cdr3_nt: TGTGCCAGCAGCGCCTACAGGGGGGGGTCCTACGAGCAGTACTTC; cdr3_aa: CASSAYRGGSYEQYF
j_call: TRBJ2-1; clone_size: few; v_call: TRBV7-6; d_call: TRBD1; cdr3_nt: TGTGCCAGCAGCTTAGGGGACAGGTCTTTGGAGCAGTTCTTC; cdr3_aa: CASSLGDRSLEQFF
j_call: TRBJ2-7; clone_size: -; v_call: TRBV20-1; d_call: TRBD1; cdr3_nt: TGCAGTGCCCTGACAGGGCCCTACGAGCAGTACTTC; cdr3_aa: CSALTGPYEQYF
j_call: TRBJ2-7; clone_size: few; v_call: TRBV15; d_call: -; cdr3_nt: TGTGCCACCAGCAAGGACAGACTCGGGGAGCAGTACTTC; cdr3_aa: CATSKDRLGEQYF
j_call: TRBJ2-7; clone_size: -; v_call: TRBV19; d_call: TRBD1; cdr3_nt: TGTGCCAGTAGTTCAGGACAGGGAGTGGACGAGCAGTACTTC; cdr3_aa: CASSSGQGVDEQYF
j_call: TRBJ2-1; clone_size: -; v_call: TRBV7-6; d_call: -; cdr3_nt: TGTGCCAGCAGGTCTAGGACAGGGGGACTAGCGGACCTTCATGAGCAGTTCTTC; cdr3_aa: CASRSRTGGLADLHEQFF
j_call: TRBJ2-1; clone_size: -; v_call: TRBV6-5; d_call: -; cdr3_nt: TGTGCCAGCAGTTACCAAGTGACCCCAGTCTACAATGAGCAGTTCTTC; cdr3_aa: CASSYQVTPVYNEQFF
j_call: TRBJ1-1; clone_size: few; v_call: TRBV27; d_call: -; cdr3_nt: TGTGCCAGCAGTTTATCTTCAGGGCCCACTGAAGCTTTCTTT; cdr3_aa: CASSLSSGPTEAFF
j_call: TRBJ1-5; clone_size: many; v_call: TRBV10-3; d_call: -; cdr3_nt: TGTGCCATCAGTGAGGTGGGCAATCAGCCCCAGCATTTT; cdr3_aa: CAISEVGNQPQHF
j_call: TRBJ2-3; clone_size: many; v_call: TRBV18; d_call: -; cdr3_nt: TGTGCCAGCTCACCACCGGGACGCACAGATACGCAGTATTTT; cdr3_aa: CASSPPGRTDTQYF
j_call: TRBJ2-1; clone_size: -; v_call: TRBV28; d_call: -; cdr3_nt: TGTGCCAGCAGTTTCCGCGGGGCGGTCTCCTACAATGAGCAGTTCTTC; cdr3_aa: CASSFRGAVSYNEQFF
j_call: TRBJ1-2; clone_size: -; v_call: TRBV20-1; d_call: TRBD1; cdr3_nt: TGCAGTGCCAGGGGACAGGGGGTTGGCTACACCTTC; cdr3_aa: CSARGQGVGYTF
j_call: TRBJ2-7; clone_size: many; v_call: TRBV6-5; d_call: -; cdr3_nt: TGTGCCAGCAGTTACGCCTTTGACAGTCCCGTCTCCTACGAGCAGTACTTC; cdr3_aa: CASSYAFDSPVSYEQYF
j_call: TRBJ1-1; clone_size: few; v_call: TRBV29-1; d_call: -; cdr3_nt: TGCAGCATCCAATCGGGCCGGTTTGAAGCTTTCTTT; cdr3_aa: CSIQSGRFEAFF
j_call: TRBJ2-2; clone_size: -; v_call: TRBV4-1; d_call: -; cdr3_nt: TGCGCCAGCAGCCAAGTTGGGACGAACACCGGGGAGCTGTTTTTT; cdr3_aa: CASSQVGTNTGELFF
j_call: TRBJ2-7; clone_size: few; v_call: TRBV4-3; d_call: TRBD1; cdr3_nt: TGCGCCAGCAGCCAAGGATGGACAGGGGCGGTCTACGAGCAGTACTTC; cdr3_aa: CASSQGWTGAVYEQYF
j_call: TRBJ2-5; clone_size: few; v_call: TRBV7-2; d_call: TRBD2; cdr3_nt: TGTGCCAGCAGCTTCGGCGGGGGGTCGCTTCGGTTAGAGACCCAGTACTTC; cdr3_aa: CASSFGGGSLRLETQYF
j_call: TRBJ1-6; clone_size: -; v_call: TRBV20-1; d_call: -; cdr3_nt: TGCAGTGCTAGAGATTACCGCGTTGGAGATTCACCCCTCCACTTT; cdr3_aa: CSARDYRVGDSPLHF
j_call: TRBJ2-3; clone_size: -; v_call: TRBV27; d_call: TRBD2; cdr3_nt: TGTGCCAGCAGTATAATAGCGGGAGGTGGCACAGATACGCAGTATTTT; cdr3_aa: CASSIIAGGGTDTQYF
j_call: TRBJ2-5; clone_size: few; v_call: TRBV28; d_call: -; cdr3_nt: TGTGCCAGCAGTTTAGGTAGTGCCCCGACCCAGTACTTC; cdr3_aa: CASSLGSAPTQYF
j_call: TRBJ2-5; clone_size: few; v_call: TRBV7-2; d_call: TRBD2; cdr3_nt: TGTGCCAGCAGCTTAAGAACTAGCGGGGAAGAGACCCAGTACTTC; cdr3_aa: CASSLRTSGEETQYF
j_call: TRBJ2-5; clone_size: -; v_call: TRBV5-1; d_call: TRBD1; cdr3_nt: TGCGCCAGCAGCTTCCCGGGGACAGGGACAGAGACCCAGTACTTC; cdr3_aa: CASSFPGTGTETQYF
j_call: TRBJ1-3; clone_size: few; v_call: TRBV6-5; d_call: -; cdr3_nt: TGTGCCAGCAGTTACTCGAGTTTTTTCTCTGGAAACACCATATATTTT; cdr3_aa: CASSYSSFFSGNTIYF
j_call: TRBJ2-7; clone_size: -; v_call: TRBV4-3; d_call: -; cdr3_nt: TGCGCCAGCAGCCAAGGGTCCGGACAGCTCTACGAGCAGTACTTC; cdr3_aa: CASSQGSGQLYEQYF
j_call: TRBJ2-1; clone_size: few; v_call: TRBV10-3; d_call: TRBD1; cdr3_nt: TGTGCCATCAAGGGTCAGGGGACAGCCCGCAATGAGCAGTTCTTC; cdr3_aa: CAIKGQGTARNEQFF
j_call: TRBJ2-7; clone_size: few; v_call: TRBV20-1; d_call: -; cdr3_nt: TGCAGTGCTAGAGGTGGGCGGTACGAGCAGTACTTC; cdr3_aa: CSARGGRYEQYF
j_call: TRBJ1-5; clone_size: many; v_call: TRBV30; d_call: -; cdr3_nt: TGTGCCTGGAGTGTGAGTCCCAATCAGCCCCAGCATTTT; cdr3_aa: CAWSVSPNQPQHF
j_call: TRBJ2-7; clone_size: many; v_call: TRBV12-3/TRBV12-4; d_call: -; cdr3_nt: TGTGCCAGCAGTTTCCGTAGTCGGGCCCTCGAGCAGTACTTC; cdr3_aa: CASSFRSRALEQYF
j_call: TRBJ2-1; clone_size: few; v_call: TRBV5-1; d_call: -; cdr3_nt: TGCGCCAGCAGCTCGACCCGGGCCGATGAGCAGTTCTTC; cdr3_aa: CASSSTRADEQFF
j_call: TRBJ1-1; clone_size: -; v_call: TRBV5-1; d_call: -; cdr3_nt: TGCGCCAGCAGCTTGGCCGTGGGACCGAACACTGAAGCTTTCTTT; cdr3_aa: CASSLAVGPNTEAFF
j_call: TRBJ2-1; clone_size: few; v_call: TRBV27; d_call: TRBD2; cdr3_nt: TGTGCCAGCAGCAAGATAGGACGTTTGGGGCGGGGGTACAATGAGCAGTTCTTC; cdr3_aa: CASSKIGRLGRGYNEQFF
j_call: TRBJ2-1; clone_size: few; v_call: TRBV7-2; d_call: TRBD2; cdr3_nt: TGTGCCAGCTTAATAGCGGGAGTTGTTGGAAATGAGCAGTTCTTC; cdr3_aa: CASLIAGVVGNEQFF
j_call: TRBJ1-4; clone_size: -; v_call: TRBV4-3; d_call: -; cdr3_nt: TGCGCCAGCAGCCAAGACAGGGTAGTTCTGGACGAAAAACTGTTTTTT; cdr3_aa: CASSQDRVVLDEKLFF
j_call: TRBJ2-1; clone_size: few; v_call: TRBV12-3/TRBV12-4; d_call: TRBD2; cdr3_nt: TGTGCCAGCAGACAGGGACTAGGGGGCAATGAGCAGTTCTTC; cdr3_aa: CASRQGLGGNEQFF
j_call: TRBJ1-5; clone_size: few; v_call: TRBV28; d_call: -; cdr3_nt: TGTGCCAGCAGTTTCAGGGTCAATCAGCCCCAGCATTTT; cdr3_aa: CASSFRVNQPQHF
j_call: TRBJ1-5; clone_size: few; v_call: TRBV5-6; d_call: -; cdr3_nt: TGTGCCAGCAGCTTGGGCCCCGGGGAATGGCAGCCCCAGCATTTT; cdr3_aa: CASSLGPGEWQPQHF
j_call: TRBJ2-1; clone_size: -; v_call: TRBV5-1; d_call: TRBD2; cdr3_nt: TGCGCCATCAGCTTGTTCCTAGCGGGAGGCCGAAGCTCCTACAATGAGCAGTTCTTC; cdr3_aa: CAISLFLAGGRSSYNEQFF
j_call: TRBJ2-7; clone_size: few; v_call: TRBV2; d_call: -; cdr3_nt: TGTGCCAGCAGTCCCGGGAAGGTGGACGAGCAGTACTTC; cdr3_aa: CASSPGKVDEQYF
j_call: TRBJ1-5; clone_size: -; v_call: TRBV12-3/TRBV12-4; d_call: -; cdr3_nt: TGTGCCAGCAGTTTAGCGAAAGATCAGCCCCAGCATTTT; cdr3_aa: CASSLAKDQPQHF
j_call: TRBJ2-7; clone_size: few; v_call: TRBV5-1; d_call: -; cdr3_nt: TGCGCCAGCAGCTGGGGACGGACAGTATCCTACGAGCAGTACTTC; cdr3_aa: CASSWGRTVSYEQYF
j_call: TRBJ1-6; clone_size: -; v_call: TRBV11-2; d_call: TRBD1; cdr3_nt: TGTGCCAGCAGCTTAGCTCCGGACAGGGGAGCGCGTTCACCCCTCCACTTT; cdr3_aa: CASSLAPDRGARSPLHF
j_call: TRBJ2-2; clone_size: few; v_call: TRBV18; d_call: -; cdr3_nt: TGTGCCAGCTCACCATCATCGGGCAGCGGGACCGGGGAGCTGTTTTTT; cdr3_aa: CASSPSSGSGTGELFF